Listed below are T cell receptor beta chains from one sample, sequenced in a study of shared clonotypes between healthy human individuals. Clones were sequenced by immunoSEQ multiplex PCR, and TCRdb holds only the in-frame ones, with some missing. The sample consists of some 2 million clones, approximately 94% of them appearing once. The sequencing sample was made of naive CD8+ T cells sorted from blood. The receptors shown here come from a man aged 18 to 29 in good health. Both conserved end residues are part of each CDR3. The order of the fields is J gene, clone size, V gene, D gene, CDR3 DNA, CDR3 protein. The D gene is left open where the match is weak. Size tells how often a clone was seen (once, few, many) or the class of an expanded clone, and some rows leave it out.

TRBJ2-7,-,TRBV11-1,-,TGTGCCAGCAGCTTACGAGGCTTACCCTACGAGCAGTACTTC,CASSLRGLPYEQYF
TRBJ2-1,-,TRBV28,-,TGTGCCAGCGGAATAGCAGGGGACGAGCAGTTCTTC,CASGIAGDEQFF
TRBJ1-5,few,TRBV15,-,TGTGCCACCAGCGGAGGAGAGCAGCCCCAGCATTTT,CATSGGEQPQHF
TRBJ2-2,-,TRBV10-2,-,TGCGCCAGCAGTGAGTCTAGTGTCCGATCGGGCACCGGGGAGCTGTTTTTT,CASSESSVRSGTGELFF
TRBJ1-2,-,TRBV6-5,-,TGTGCCAGCAGTCCTAGCTGGGTAGGGGTGGATGGCTACACCTTC,CASSPSWVGVDGYTF
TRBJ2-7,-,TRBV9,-,TGTGCCAGCAGCGTAGGGGGGAGTGGCAACGAGCAGTACTTC,CASSVGGSGNEQYF
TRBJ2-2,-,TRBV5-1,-,TGCGCCAGCAGCTTACGGGAGCCCTACACCGGGGAGCTGTTTTTT,CASSLREPYTGELFF
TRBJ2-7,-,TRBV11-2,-,TGTGCCAGCAGCTTAAGTTTGGCGGGCGAGCAGTACTTC,CASSLSLAGEQYF
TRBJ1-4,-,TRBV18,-,TGTGCCAGCTCCCCGGGGGAAAAACTGTTTTTT,CASSPGEKLFF
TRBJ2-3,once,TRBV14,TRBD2,TGTGCCAGCAGCCAAGATCCGAGCCTAGCGGGAGGGCCTAGCACAGATACGCAGTATTTT,CASSQDPSLAGGPSTDTQYF
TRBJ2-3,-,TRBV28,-,TGTGCCAGCAGTTTAGGTGACGAAGATACGCAGTATTTT,CASSLGDEDTQYF
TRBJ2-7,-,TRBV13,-,TGTGCCAGCAGCCTCGGGGACTACGAGCAGTACTTC,CASSLGDYEQYF
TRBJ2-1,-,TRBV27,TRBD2,TGTGCCAGCAGTGGACTCCGGACTAGCCCGCCAGATGAGCAGTTCTTC,CASSGLRTSPPDEQFF
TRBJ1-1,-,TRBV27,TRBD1,TGTGCCAGCAGTTTGGTAATGACAGGGGACACTGAAGCTTTCTTT,CASSLVMTGDTEAFF
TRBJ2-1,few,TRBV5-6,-,TGTGCCAGCAGCTTGGAGGTTTACAATGAGCAGTTCTTC,CASSLEVYNEQFF
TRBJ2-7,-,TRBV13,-,TGTGCCAGCAGCTTAGAGGGTTCCTACGAGCAGTACTTC,CASSLEGSYEQYF
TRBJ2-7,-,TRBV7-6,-,TGTGCCAGCAGCTTAGAGATAAGTACGTGGGGCGAGCAGTACTTC,CASSLEISTWGEQYF
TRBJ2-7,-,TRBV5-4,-,TGTGCCAGCAGCTTGGGGGACACCAGATACGAGCAGTACTTC,CASSLGDTRYEQYF
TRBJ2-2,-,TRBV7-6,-,TGTGCCAGCAGCTTAGCGGGTAGAGGCGGGGAGCTGTTTTTT,CASSLAGRGGELFF
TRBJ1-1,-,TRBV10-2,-,TGCGCCAGCAGTGGAGGGTATGCAGGCACTGAAGCTTTCTTT,CASSGGYAGTEAFF
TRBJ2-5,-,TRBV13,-,TGTGCCAGCAGCTTAGGGCGCCTGCCGGGGGAGACCCAGTACTTC,CASSLGRLPGETQYF
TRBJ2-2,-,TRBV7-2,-,TGTGCCAGCAGCTTAGATAGGAACACCGGGGAGCTGTTTTTT,CASSLDRNTGELFF
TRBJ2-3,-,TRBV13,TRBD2,TGTGCCAGCAGCACCGGACTAGCGGGCCCCTCTAGCACAGATACGCAGTATTTT,CASSTGLAGPSSTDTQYF
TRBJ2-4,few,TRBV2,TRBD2,TGTGCCAGCAGCGAAATCCTAGCGGGGGGGCCGTACATTCAGTACTTC,CASSEILAGGPYIQYF
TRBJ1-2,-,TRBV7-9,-,TGTGCCAGCAGCTTAGGTCAGGGGTTGAACTATGGCTACACCTTC,CASSLGQGLNYGYTF
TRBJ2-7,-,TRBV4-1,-,TGCGCCAGCAGCCAAGGGTTAGAATTCTACGAGCAGTACTTC,CASSQGLEFYEQYF
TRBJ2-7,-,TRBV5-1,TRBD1,TGCGCCAGCAGCGTAGGACAGGGGTTCTCCTACGAGCAGTACTTC,CASSVGQGFSYEQYF
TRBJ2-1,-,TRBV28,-,TGTGCCAGCAGTTCGACAAACTCCTACAATGAGCAGTTCTTC,CASSSTNSYNEQFF
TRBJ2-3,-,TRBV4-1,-,TGCGCCAGCAGCCAAGCCCCCGCGGCAGATACGCAGTATTTT,CASSQAPAADTQYF
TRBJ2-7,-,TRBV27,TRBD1,TGTGCCAGCAGTTTGGGACAGTCCTACGAGCAGTACTTC,CASSLGQSYEQYF
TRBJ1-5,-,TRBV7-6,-,TGTGCCAGCAGCTTAGGGTCCGCTAATCAGCCCCAGCATTTT,CASSLGSANQPQHF
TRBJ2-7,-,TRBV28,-,TGTGCCAGCAGTTCCCTGGGACATTCCTACGAGCAGTACTTC,CASSSLGHSYEQYF
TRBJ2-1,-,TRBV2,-,TGTGCCAGCAGTTCGCTAGTTTACAATGAGCAGTTCTTC,CASSSLVYNEQFF
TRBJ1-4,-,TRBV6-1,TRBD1,TGTGCCAGCAGAGTTTGGGACAGAGGAGAAAAACTGTTTTTT,CASRVWDRGEKLFF
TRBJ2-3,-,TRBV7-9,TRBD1,TGTGCCAGCAGCTCCGGAAATGGACAGGGTGCAGATACGCAGTATTTT,CASSSGNGQGADTQYF
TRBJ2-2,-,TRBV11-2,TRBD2,TGTGCCAGCAGCTTCCTACTAGCGGGACGGCCCGGGGAGCTGTTTTTT,CASSFLLAGRPGELFF
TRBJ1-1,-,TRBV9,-,TGTGCCAGCAGCGTAGGGGGTAGGGACACTGAAGCTTTCTTT,CASSVGGRDTEAFF
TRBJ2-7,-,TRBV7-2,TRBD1,TGTGCCAGCAGCTTAGCTCCGGGAACCGGGACAGGGTCCGAGCAGTACTTC,CASSLAPGTGTGSEQYF
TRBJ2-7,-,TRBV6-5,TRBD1,TGTGCCAGCAGTTACTTCCGGGACAGGCAAGGCGAGCAGTACTTC,CASSYFRDRQGEQYF
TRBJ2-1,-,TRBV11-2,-,TGTGCCAGCAGCTTAGTTAGCAATGAGCAGTTCTTC,CASSLVSNEQFF
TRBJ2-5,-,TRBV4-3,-,TGCGCCAGCAGCCAAGAGGACAGTCACCAAGAGACCCAGTACTTC,CASSQEDSHQETQYF
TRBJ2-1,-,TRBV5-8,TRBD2,TGTGCCAGCAGCTTACTAGCGGGGGGGTATGAGCAGTTCTTC,CASSLLAGGYEQFF
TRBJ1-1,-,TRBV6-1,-,TGTGCCAGCAAACGGGTATGGAACACTGAAGCTTTCTTT,CASKRVWNTEAFF
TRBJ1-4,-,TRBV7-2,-,TGTGCCAGCAGCTTAGACACCCGAAATGAAAAACTGTTTTTT,CASSLDTRNEKLFF
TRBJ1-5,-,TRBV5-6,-,TGTGCCAGCAGCGGGGGGTGGAATCAGCCCCAGCATTTT,CASSGGWNQPQHF
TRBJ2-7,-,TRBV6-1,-,TGTGCCAGCAGCGCCTATACTTCTCGCTCCTACGAGCAGTACTTC,CASSAYTSRSYEQYF
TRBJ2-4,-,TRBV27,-,TGTGCCAGCAGTTTAGGTCCAGGGGAGGACGCCAAAAACATTCAGTACTTC,CASSLGPGEDAKNIQYF
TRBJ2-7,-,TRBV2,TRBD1,TGTGCCAGCAGTGGGGACAGGGACTACGAGCAGTACTTC,CASSGDRDYEQYF
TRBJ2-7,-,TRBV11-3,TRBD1,TGTGCCAGCAGGTCGGGACAGGGGGACCTTGAGCAGTACTTC,CASRSGQGDLEQYF
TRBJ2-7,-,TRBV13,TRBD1,TGTGCCAGCAGCAGAGGGGACAGCTCCTACGAGCAGTACTTC,CASSRGDSSYEQYF
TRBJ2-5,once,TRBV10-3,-,TGTGCCATCAGTGACAAGAGTGGGGGGGCTAAGGAGACCCAGTACTTC,CAISDKSGGAKETQYF
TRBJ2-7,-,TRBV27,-,TGTGCCAGCAGTTGGTCAGGCCTCTATTCCGAGCAGTACTTC,CASSWSGLYSEQYF
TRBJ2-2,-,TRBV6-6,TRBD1,TGTGCCAGCAGTTACTCGGGACAGGGTTACACCGGGGAGCTGTTTTTT,CASSYSGQGYTGELFF
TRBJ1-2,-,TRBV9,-,TGTGCCAGCAGCCATAGCCTTGGGGGTAACTATGGCTACACCTTC,CASSHSLGGNYGYTF
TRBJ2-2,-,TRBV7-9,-,TGTGCCAGCAGCTTTCCGGGCCGCGGAGCCTTAAACACCGGGGAGCTGTTTTTT,CASSFPGRGALNTGELFF
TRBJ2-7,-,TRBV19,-,TGTGCCAGTAGTCTCGGACAGTATTACGAGCAGTACTTC,CASSLGQYYEQYF
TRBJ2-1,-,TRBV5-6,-,TGTGCCAGCAGCTTTCCTCTGGGTTGGAACAATGAGCAGTTCTTC,CASSFPLGWNNEQFF